This T cell receptor beta chain was sequenced for a study of blood T cell repertoires in COVID-19. At the level of the study: T cells, B-cell-depleted T cells, or PBMCs provided the cDNA or gDNA that served as material.

Libraries were prepared by immunoSEQ multiplex PCR; TCRdb keeps only in-frame clonotypes and omits some of them. The table lists about 190,000 clones, 85% to 90% of them singletons. This CDR3 contains 15 residues. The ends lost 4 bases at V and 3 bases at J; junction bases unmatched: 4. The germline gives CDR1 SGDLS, CDR2 YYNGEE. This clonotype was obtained from a woman in her 40s in a cohort exposed to, infected with or recovered from COVID-19 (not recorded which). V gene TRBV9 combines with J gene TRBJ2-1; 10 nucleotides match TRBD2. The sequenced material came from PBMCs or T cells enriched from blood (not recorded which). The CDR3 protein is CASSSVAGGYNEQFF. The DNA of the CDR3 is TGTGCCAGCAGCTCTGTAGCGGGGGGCTACAATGAGCAGTTCTTC.